This T cell receptor (beta chain) was found in a study of cytomegalovirus exposure and HLA in healthy donors (TCRdb year 2017). Regarding the complete study: According to an earlier analysis of a few hundred of the donors, roughly 180 million T cells yielded approximately 120 million unique TCR beta sequences and 276 Gb of sequence data. Donor age, sex, ethnicity and CMV serostatus were compiled together with the repertoire data. A later analysis re-examined previously published TCR beta repertoires from roughly 650 donors and added high-resolution HLA genotyping to investigate patterns of TCR occurrence. Among about 360 genotyped donors of the cohort, an average of around 240,000 unique TCR beta nucleotide sequences were sequenced per donor, roughly 20% of them non-productive. To predict cytomegalovirus infection status, the study combined high-throughput TCR immunosequencing, statistical association of individual TCRs with disease status, and machine learning. The later analysis used no new phenotypic data to find candidate immune exposures, relying instead on TCR beta sequences and their occurrence across donors. Every repertoire in the discovery cohort had been generated on one and the same sequencing platform. Typing coverage varied by locus: roughly 620-640 donors for A, B, C, DRB1 and DQB1; roughly 560 for DQA1; more than 600 for DPA1; some 470 for DPB1. A later genetic analysis took genome-wide SNP genotypes for about three fifths of the 666 donors and used that subset as a discovery cohort. Among the approximately 400 genotyped donors, approximately 77% belonged to the genetic ancestry cluster associated with self-reported Caucasian donors. To decide whether each TCR beta V gene segment behaved as functional or pseudogenic, an earlier analysis of some 580 of the donors relied on high-throughput TCR beta sequencing. Several DR-DQ haplotypes were handled as single units for association and clustering because linkage in the cohort was strong. Along with the approximately 650-subject first cohort, a separate validation cohort of approximately 110 different subjects was used. The study aimed to test whether signatures of past pathogen exposure could be identified by cataloging public T cell receptors. Roughly 310 gigabases of sequencing data and approximately 84 million unique TCR sequences were included in an early release covering about 700 HLA-typed donors. The study used immunosequencing to profile the T cell repertoires of 666 subjects and linked those repertoires to cytomegalovirus serostatus. HLA typing covered class I and class II loci at four-digit resolution. Broad study findings and their caveats: In vitro tests confirmed that three of the cytomegalovirus-associated TCR beta chains recognize cytomegalovirus antigens. The classifier was reported to diagnose cytomegalovirus status with high specificity and sensitivity in both the original cohort and the validation cohort. A later analysis associated roughly 17,000 TCR beta sequences with specific HLA alleles at a false discovery rate of 0.05. The study gave a list of about 170 TCR beta chains associated with cytomegalovirus. Most CMV-associated TCR beta chains appeared to be HLA-restricted in a later analysis, and the HLA associations seemed to be driven largely by CMV exposure. The authors suggested that the approach could potentially be extended to other disease states and immunological phenotypes. Presence/absence analyses assumed roughly uniform sequencing depth across donors, an assumption that may not hold. A later analysis reported that several top co-occurrence clusters appeared linked to parvovirus B19, influenza, CMV and Epstein-Barr virus. Assigning TCR associations to individual alleles was difficult when HLA alleles, especially DR and DQ, strongly co-occurred. According to a later analysis, TCR association rates differed among HLA loci, with DRB1 alleles showing the most associated TCRs and HLA-C alleles showing the fewest. In a later analysis, HLA-associated TCR beta chains were found to be more clonally expanded and to have lower generation probabilities than equally common non-associated chains. Across donors, most TCR sequences were observed very rarely, whereas some public TCRs were present in many individuals. Linkage disequilibrium might explain the correlated functional status among segregating V segments, but an unknown experimental factor could not be excluded. An association between a missense DCLRE1C variant and V-gene and J-gene trimming of TCR beta chains was found in a later genetic analysis and replicated in an independent cohort. In a later genetic analysis, fewer N-insertions in productive TCRs were reported among donors in an Asian-associated ancestry cluster than the 666-donor mean. Only TCR beta chains were sequenced in this cohort, and the absence of alpha or paired-chain data limited detectable features. A further reported finding was that TCR beta sequences accurately predicted the HLA-A and HLA-B alleles for most subjects in the first cohort. A cluster of highly shared sequence variants was judged likely to represent a technical artifact of the sequencing pipeline. HLA typing was unavailable for some donors at each locus, so association tests used only the typed subset. Because counts were too low, fewer than 20 rarely observed V segments, including chromosome 9 orphons, were excluded from the earlier analysis of 587 of the donors. In an earlier analysis of 587 of the donors, most TCR beta V segments appeared in productive rearrangements about 90% or about 30% of the time, broadly matching IMGT annotations. Immune exposure information for the cohort was limited to CMV serostatus.

The cohort consisted of approximately 690 healthy bone marrow donors. All cohort members were sampled while nominally healthy, although unrecorded immune exposures were likely present. The donor was CMV seropositive and was included in the group of some 290 seropositive cohort members. A peripheral blood sample was collected from each donor, and TCR beta sequencing was performed on peripheral blood mononuclear cells. The Qiagen DNeasy Blood Extraction Kit was used to extract genomic DNA from the blood cell samples. Preparation of the library involved the immunoSEQ multiplex PCR assay. For the multiplex PCR, a mixture combining 60 forward primers for TCR Vbeta segments and 13 reverse primers for TCR Jbeta segments was used. A multiplex PCR assay on genomic DNA amplified the CDR3 region of rearranged TCR beta genes. Amplified TCR beta libraries were sequenced as 87-base-pair reads on the Illumina HiSeq System. Regarding the original processing steps: A later analysis tallied roughly 80 million unique TCR beta chains across the 666 repertoires, and 10 million to 11 million of those chains were shared by two or more donors. To remove PCR and sequencing errors, raw reads were error-corrected and collapsed into unique sequences using a nearest-neighbor algorithm that merged closely related sequences. Alignment of CDR3 sequences to IMGT reference sequences was used to assign V, D and J gene segments. For a sequence to be retained, a match of at least six nucleotides to both a V gene segment and a J gene segment was required. Rearrangements were called productive when the CDR3 lacked stop codons and stayed in frame with V and J; all others were non-productive. Following IMGT convention, CDR3 was defined as the stretch from the second conserved V-encoded cysteine up to the conserved J-encoded phenylalanine. Sequences without an unambiguous match to a single V gene segment were excluded from the earlier analysis of 450 to 750 of the donors. In an earlier analysis of several hundred of the donors, a V segment was called functional when productive rearrangements were above 56.7%, and segregating when the standard deviation between donors exceeded 5%. A statistical classification framework was developed to diagnose cytomegalovirus status using the catalog of TCR beta chain sequences. In a later analysis, TCR nucleotide sequences were compared against IMGT/GENE-DB human TR gene sequences so that V and J genes could be assigned. In a later analysis, CDR3 sequences and most-parsimonious VDJ recombination scenarios were assigned using the TCRdist pipeline. A later analysis defined each TCR beta chain by its CDR3 amino acid sequence plus V-gene family, and excluded reads lacking a unique V-gene family. To address suspected cross-contamination and a sequencing artifact, a later analysis removed over 500 highly shared, low-generation-probability nucleotide sequences. A later analysis calculated a clonal expansion index for each public chain from normalized within-repertoire ranks of inferred template counts. Generation probabilities in a later analysis came from a VDJ recombination model fitted to out-of-frame rearrangements, and those results were checked against IGoR. In a later analysis, hypergeometric tests were used to score TCR-TCR, TCR-HLA and TCR-CMV co-occurrence, with a repertoire-size bias correction applied to TCR pairs. False discovery rates were estimated in a later analysis by permuting HLA or CMV assignments 20 times. A later analysis grouped co-occurring TCRs with DBSCAN, adding TCRdist sequence similarity when clustering within HLA-allele-positive subsets. Repertoires with fewer than 30,000 or more than 120,000 public chains, plus five repertoires with anomalous nucleotide sharing, were excluded from co-occurrence clustering. TCRdb mirrors the immuneACCESS table, restricted to in-frame sequences. Some clones are absent from its copies; in checked studies, under half trace to an unresolved V gene, and the reason for the others is unknown. The V and J calls and clone size are taken from that table; D and trimming were inferred from the DNA. This sample comprises 150,000 or so clones, approximately 80% of them detected only once. Around 5.2% of the sample is held by the ten biggest clonotypes.

Concerning this clone itself: Its antigen remains undetermined. No base quality information exists; no much larger clone differs at one position.

Material: PBMCs. The receptor's source is a woman aged 40 to 50 in good health and CMV-seropositive.

DNA sequence: TGTGCCATCCGAAGTAGCGGCAGCACAGATACGCAGTATTTT. Protein translation: CAIRSSGSTDTQYF. The chain joins TRBV10-3 to TRBJ2-3; the best D guess is TRBD2, with 6 bases matching. Reading the germline V gene gives CDR1 ENHRY and CDR2 SYGVKD. The CDR3 runs 14 amino acids, cysteine and phenylalanine included. Only CDR3 DNA is held: 42 bases, read in frame from base 1. Trimming removed 8 bases from V and 0 bases from J, leaving 12 bases between the germline ends.